Each of the 5 T cell receptor beta chains below was sequenced from the same sample in a study of chemoradiotherapy in HPV16-positive cancers. Repertoires were generated with immunoSEQ multiplex PCR, while TCRdb's copy carries only in-frame clones and drops some. The data contain 20,000 or so clones, about 90% of them singletons. The sequences come from blood, collected from a patient who underwent chemoradiotherapy. All receptors derive from a human donor with HPV-associated anogenital cancer.

J is TRBJ2-4 and V is TRBV5-6, with D maybe TRBD1 (6 bases). V lost 0 bases and J 4 bases, leaving 8 bases between the germline ends. Germline CDR1 SGHDT, CDR2 YYEEEE. The CDR3 is 14 residues long. As DNA, the CDR3 is TGTGCCAGCAGCTTGGGAAGGGGGAAAAACATTCAGTACTTC. It translates to CASSLGRGKNIQYF.

V usage is TRBV2 and J usage is TRBJ2-1; D remains unclear. The germline V gene has CDR1 SNHLY and CDR2 FYNNEI. Trimming left V 6 bases short and J 0 bases short, with 9 bases between. CDR3 size: 14 residues. The CDR3 spells CASSFSSSYNEQFF. For the CDR3, the DNA is TGTGCCAGCAGCTTCTCGAGCTCCTACAATGAGCAGTTCTTC. Filled out from reference TRBV2 and TRBJ2-1, the complete variable domain reads EPEVTQTPSHQVTQMGQEVILRCVPISNHLYFYWYRQILGQKVEFLVSFYNNEISEKSEIFDDQFSVERPDGSNFTLKIRSTKLEDSAMYFCASSFSSSYNEQFFGPGTRLTVL.

The chain combines TRBV7-9 with TRBJ1-2; no clear D gene. The CDR3 covers 16 residues. Germline V gives CDR1 SEHNR, CDR2 FQNEAQ (reference sequence). V lost 5 bases, J lost 2 bases, and 18 bases lay in between. DNA for the CDR3: TGTGCCAGCAGCCCAAACCAAAGACGGCCGAACTATGGCTACACCTTC. Its protein product is CASSPNQRRPNYGYTF.

This chain connects TRBV5-8 to TRBJ2-5; D ambiguous. The V end lost 1 base, the J end lost 7 bases, and 11 bases lay between the germline ends. Germline V gives CDR1 SGHTS, CDR2 YDEGEE. This CDR3 comprises 13 residues. The CDR3 sequence is CASSLSAPGTQYF. The CDR3 DNA reads TGTGCCAGCAGCTTGTCAGCCCCGGGGACCCAGTACTTC. Full variable domain (outside the CDR3, taken from reference TRBV5-8 and TRBJ2-5): EAGVTQSPTHLIKTRGQQATLRCSPISGHTSVYWYQQALGLGLQFLLWYDEGEERNRGNFPPRFSGRQFPNYSSELNVNALELEDSALYLCASSLSAPGTQYFGPGTRLLVL.

The chain has TRBV30 and TRBJ1-5; a possible D gene is TRBD1 (5 bases). The CDR3 contains 15 residues. From germline, CDR1 is GTSNPN and CDR2 SVGIG (reference sequence). The V gene lost 2 bases and the J gene lost 0 bases, with 11 bases spanning the gap. The CDR3 loop reads CAWSPGPYSNQPQHF. CDR3 coding DNA: TGTGCCTGGAGTCCAGGGCCCTATAGCAATCAGCCCCAGCATTTT.